This T cell receptor (beta chain) was retrieved from a study of Ad26.COV2.S vaccination and SARS-CoV-2 variants. V was clipped by 5 bases and J by 3 bases; unmatched bases: 2. CDR1 is SGHTA and CDR2 is FQGTGA in the germline V gene. The CDR3 runs 13 residues. Treatment indicated: 19 received Ad26.COV2.S at low or high dose, single or two shots; several received placebo; per-sample allocation not given. Repertoires come from day 63 after the first vaccine or placebo injection. Clones were read by immunoSEQ multiplex PCR, and TCRdb kept only the in-frame ones, dropping some. The top ten hold roughly 2% of the sample, which has about 320,000 clones, about 85% seen once.

This clonotype was sampled from a person aged 18-65 years who received the Ad26.COV2.S COVID-19 vaccine or a placebo. The sample here was peripheral blood, taken in a trial of Ad26.COV2.S vaccine versus placebo. This chain uses TRBV7-3 with TRBJ1-1; TRBD1 matches at 8 bases. CDR3 nucleotides: TGTGCCAGCAGCGGACAGGGCGACACTGAAGCTTTCTTT. This translates into CASSGQGDTEAFF. The complete variable domain, with remaining parts taken from reference TRBV7-3 and TRBJ1-1, reads GAGVSQTPSNKVTEKGKYVELRCDPISGHTALYWYRQSLGQGPEFLIYFQGTGAADDSGLPNDRFFAVRPEGSVSTLKIQRTERGDSAVYLCASSGQGDTEAFFGQGTRLTVV.